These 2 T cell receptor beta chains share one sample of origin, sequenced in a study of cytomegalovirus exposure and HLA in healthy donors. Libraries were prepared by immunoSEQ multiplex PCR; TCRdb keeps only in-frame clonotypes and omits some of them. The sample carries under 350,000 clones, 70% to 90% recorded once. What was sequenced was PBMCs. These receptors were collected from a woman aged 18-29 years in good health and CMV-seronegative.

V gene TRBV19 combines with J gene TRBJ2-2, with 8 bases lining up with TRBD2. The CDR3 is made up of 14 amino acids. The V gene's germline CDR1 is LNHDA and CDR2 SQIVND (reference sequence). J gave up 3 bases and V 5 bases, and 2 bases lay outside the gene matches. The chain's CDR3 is CASSQAGDTGELFF. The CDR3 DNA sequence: TGTGCCAGTAGTCAAGCGGGGGACACCGGGGAGCTGTTTTTT.

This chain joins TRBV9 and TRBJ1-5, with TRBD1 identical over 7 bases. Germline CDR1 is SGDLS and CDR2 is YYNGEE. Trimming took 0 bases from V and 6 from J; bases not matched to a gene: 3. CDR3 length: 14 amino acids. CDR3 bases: TGTGCCAGCAGCGTAGAAGGGGGCGGTCAGCCCCAGCATTTT. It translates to CASSVEGGGQPQHF.